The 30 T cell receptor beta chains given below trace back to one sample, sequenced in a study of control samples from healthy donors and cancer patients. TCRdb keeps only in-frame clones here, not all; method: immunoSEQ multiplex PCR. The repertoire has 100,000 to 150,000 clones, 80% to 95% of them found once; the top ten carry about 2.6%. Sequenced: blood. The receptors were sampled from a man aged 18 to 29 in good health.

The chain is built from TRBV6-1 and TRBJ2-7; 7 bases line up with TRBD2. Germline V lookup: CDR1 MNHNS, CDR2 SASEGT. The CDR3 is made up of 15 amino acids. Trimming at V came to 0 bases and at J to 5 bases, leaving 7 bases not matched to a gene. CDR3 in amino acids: CASSEAERGWHEQYF. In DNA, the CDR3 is TGTGCCAGCAGTGAAGCGGAGCGGGGCTGGCACGAGCAGTACTTC.

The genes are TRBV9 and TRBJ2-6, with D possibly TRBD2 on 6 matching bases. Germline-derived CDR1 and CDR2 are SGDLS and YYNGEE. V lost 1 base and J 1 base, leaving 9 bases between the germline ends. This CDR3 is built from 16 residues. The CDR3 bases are TGTGCCAGCAGCGTACCTAGCGATTCTGGGGCCAACGTCCTGACTTTC. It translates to CASSVPSDSGANVLTF.

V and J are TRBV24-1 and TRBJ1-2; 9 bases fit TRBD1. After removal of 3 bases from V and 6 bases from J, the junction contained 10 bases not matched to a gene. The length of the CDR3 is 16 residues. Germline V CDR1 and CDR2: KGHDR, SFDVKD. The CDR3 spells CATSDPTGTGSDGYTF. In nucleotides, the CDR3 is TGTGCCACCAGTGATCCAACCGGGACAGGGAGCGATGGCTACACCTTC.

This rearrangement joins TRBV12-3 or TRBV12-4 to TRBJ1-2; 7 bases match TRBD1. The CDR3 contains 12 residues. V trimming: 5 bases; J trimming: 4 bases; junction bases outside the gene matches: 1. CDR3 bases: TGTGCCAGCAGTGGGGACAGCTATGGCTACACCTTC. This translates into CASSGDSYGYTF.

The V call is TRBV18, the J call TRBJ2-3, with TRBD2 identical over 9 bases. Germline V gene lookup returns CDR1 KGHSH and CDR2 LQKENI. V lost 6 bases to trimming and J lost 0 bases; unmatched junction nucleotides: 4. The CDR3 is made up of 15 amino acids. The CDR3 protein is CASSLTSGSTDTQYF. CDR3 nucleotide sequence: TGTGCCAGCTCGCTTACTAGCGGGAGCACAGATACGCAGTATTTT. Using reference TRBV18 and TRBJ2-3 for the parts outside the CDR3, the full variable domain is NAGVMQNPRHLVRRRGQEARLRCSPMKGHSHVYWYRQLPEEGLKFMVYLQKENIIDESGMPKERFSAEFPKEGPSILRIQQVVRGDSAAYFCASSLTSGSTDTQYFGPGTRLTVL.

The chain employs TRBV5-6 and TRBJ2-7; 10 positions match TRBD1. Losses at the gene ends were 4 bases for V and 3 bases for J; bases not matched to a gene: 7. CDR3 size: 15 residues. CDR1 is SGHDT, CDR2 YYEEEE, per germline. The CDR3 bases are TGTGCCAGCAGCCCTCAGACAGGGGGCAGCTACGAGCAGTACTTC. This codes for CASSPQTGGSYEQYF.

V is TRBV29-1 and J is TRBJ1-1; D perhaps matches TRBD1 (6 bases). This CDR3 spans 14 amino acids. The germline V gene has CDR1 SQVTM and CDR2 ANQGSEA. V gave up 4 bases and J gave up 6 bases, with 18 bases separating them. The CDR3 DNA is TGCAGCGTTGCCGCCTTACCAGGGGACTCTGAAGCTTTCTTT. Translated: CSVAALPGDSEAFF.

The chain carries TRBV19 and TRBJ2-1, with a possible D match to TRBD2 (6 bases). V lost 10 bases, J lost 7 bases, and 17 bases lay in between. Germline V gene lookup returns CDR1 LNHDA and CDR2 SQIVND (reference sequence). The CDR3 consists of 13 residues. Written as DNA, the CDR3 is TGTGCCACCGCGGTGTGGGGGGATAATGAGCAGTTCTTC. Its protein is CATAVWGDNEQFF.

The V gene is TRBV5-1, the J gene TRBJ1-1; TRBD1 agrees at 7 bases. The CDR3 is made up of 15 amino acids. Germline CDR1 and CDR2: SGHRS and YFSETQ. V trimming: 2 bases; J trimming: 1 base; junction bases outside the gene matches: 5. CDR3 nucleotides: TGCGCCAGCAGCTTAAGATGGACAGGGAACACTGAAGCTTTCTTT. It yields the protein CASSLRWTGNTEAFF. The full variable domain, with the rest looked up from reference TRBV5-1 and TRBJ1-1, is KAGVTQTPRYLIKTRGQQVTLSCSPISGHRSVSWYQQTPGQGLQFLFEYFSETQRNKGNFPGRFSGRQFSNSRSEMNVSTLELGDSALYLCASSLRWTGNTEAFFGQGTRLTVV.

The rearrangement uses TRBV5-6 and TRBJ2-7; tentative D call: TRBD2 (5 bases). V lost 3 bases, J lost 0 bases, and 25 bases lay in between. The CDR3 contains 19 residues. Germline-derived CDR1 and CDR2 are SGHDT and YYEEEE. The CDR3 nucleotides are TGTGCCAGCAGCTCAAACACCCTAGCCGAGGGCCGTCCCTCCTACGAGCAGTACGTC. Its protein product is CASSSNTLAEGRPSYEQYV.

The CDR3 sequence is CASSTDRGGRGYGYTF. The CDR3 DNA follows: TGTGCCAGCTCGACAGACAGGGGAGGTAGAGGCTATGGCTACACCTTC. The chain employs TRBV18 and TRBJ1-2; TRBD1 aligns across 8 bases. V shed 6 bases, J shed 4 bases, and the junction held 13 bases outside the gene matches. This CDR3 comprises 16 residues. Germline assignment: CDR1 KGHSH and CDR2 LQKENI.

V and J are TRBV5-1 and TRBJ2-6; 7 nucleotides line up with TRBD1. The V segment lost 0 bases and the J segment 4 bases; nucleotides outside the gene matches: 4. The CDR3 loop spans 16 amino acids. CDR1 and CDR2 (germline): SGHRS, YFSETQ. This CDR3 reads CASSLGQGSGANVLTF. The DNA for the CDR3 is TGCGCCAGCAGCTTGGGACAGGGATCAGGGGCCAACGTCCTGACTTTC.

CDR3 sequence (DNA): TGCGCCAGCAGTGAGGGCGGGAGGCGAGACAATGAGCAGTTCTTC. Translating gives CASSEGGRRDNEQFF. This chain joins TRBV5-1 and TRBJ2-1; TRBD2 matches at 8 bases. Unmatched junction bases numbered 9, after V lost 5 bases and J lost 5 bases. Looked up from germline, CDR1 is SGHRS and CDR2 is YFSETQ. The CDR3 has 15 residues.

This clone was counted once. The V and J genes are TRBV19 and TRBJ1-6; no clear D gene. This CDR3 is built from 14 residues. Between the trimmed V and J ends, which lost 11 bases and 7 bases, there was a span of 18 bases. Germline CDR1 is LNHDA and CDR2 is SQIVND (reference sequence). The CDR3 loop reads CAASAETSNSPLHF. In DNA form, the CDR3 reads TGTGCCGCCTCGGCGGAAACGTCAAATTCACCCCTCCACTTT.

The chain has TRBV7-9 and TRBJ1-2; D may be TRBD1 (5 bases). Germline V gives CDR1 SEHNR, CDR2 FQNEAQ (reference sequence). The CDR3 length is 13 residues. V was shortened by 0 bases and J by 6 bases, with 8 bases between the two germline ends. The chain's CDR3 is CASSLAGAHGYTF. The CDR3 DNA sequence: TGTGCCAGCAGCTTAGCAGGGGCGCATGGCTACACCTTC. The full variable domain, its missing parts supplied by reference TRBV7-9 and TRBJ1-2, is DTGVSQNPRHKITKRGQNVTFRCDPISEHNRLYWYRQTLGQGPEFLTYFQNEAQLEKSRLLSDRFSAERPKGSFSTLEIQRTEQGDSAMYLCASSLAGAHGYTFGSGTRLTVV.

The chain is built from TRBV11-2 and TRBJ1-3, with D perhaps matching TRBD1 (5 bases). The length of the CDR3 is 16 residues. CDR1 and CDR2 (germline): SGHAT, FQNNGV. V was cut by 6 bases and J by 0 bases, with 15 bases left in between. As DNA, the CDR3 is TGTGCCAGCAGACGGACATTCCCCGTCTCTGGAAACACCATATATTTT. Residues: CASRRTFPVSGNTIYF.

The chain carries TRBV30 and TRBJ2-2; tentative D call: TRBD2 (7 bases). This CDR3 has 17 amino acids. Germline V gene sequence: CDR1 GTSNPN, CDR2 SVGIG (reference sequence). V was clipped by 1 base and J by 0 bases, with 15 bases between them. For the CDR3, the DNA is TGTGCCTGGAGTGCTTGGGGGGGGGCCCCGAACACCGGGGAGCTGTTTTTT. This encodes CAWSAWGGAPNTGELFF.

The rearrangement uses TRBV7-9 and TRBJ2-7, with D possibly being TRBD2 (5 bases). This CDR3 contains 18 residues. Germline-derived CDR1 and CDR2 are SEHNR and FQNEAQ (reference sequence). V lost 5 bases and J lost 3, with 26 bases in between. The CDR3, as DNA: TGTGCCAGCAGCCTCATTGCCGGGGTTGGTGGCGGGCTCTACGAGCAGTACGTC. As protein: CASSLIAGVGGGLYEQYV.

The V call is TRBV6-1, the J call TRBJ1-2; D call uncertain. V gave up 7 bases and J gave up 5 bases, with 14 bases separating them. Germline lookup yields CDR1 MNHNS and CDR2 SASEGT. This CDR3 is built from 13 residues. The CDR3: CASKEGETYGYTF. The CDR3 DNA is TGTGCCAGCAAGGAGGGAGAGACTTATGGCTACACCTTC.

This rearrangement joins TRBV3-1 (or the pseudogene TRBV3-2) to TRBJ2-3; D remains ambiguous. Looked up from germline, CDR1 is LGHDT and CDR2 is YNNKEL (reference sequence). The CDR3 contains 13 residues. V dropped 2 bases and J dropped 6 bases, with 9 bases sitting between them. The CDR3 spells CASSQRSEDTQYF. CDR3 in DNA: TGTGCCAGCAGCCAACGGAGCGAGGATACGCAGTATTTT.

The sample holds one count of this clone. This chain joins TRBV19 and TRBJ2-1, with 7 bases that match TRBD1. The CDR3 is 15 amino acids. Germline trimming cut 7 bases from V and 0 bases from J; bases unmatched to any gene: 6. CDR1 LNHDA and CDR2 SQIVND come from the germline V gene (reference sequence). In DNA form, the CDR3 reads TGTGCCAGTACTACGGACAGGAGCTCCTACAATGAGCAGTTCTTC. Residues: CASTTDRSSYNEQFF. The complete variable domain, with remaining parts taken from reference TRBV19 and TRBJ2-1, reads DGGITQSPKYLFRKEGQNVTLSCEQNLNHDAMYWYRQDPGQGLRLIYYSQIVNDFQKGDIAEGYSVSREKKESFPLTVTSAQKNPTAFYLCASTTDRSSYNEQFFGPGTRLTVL.

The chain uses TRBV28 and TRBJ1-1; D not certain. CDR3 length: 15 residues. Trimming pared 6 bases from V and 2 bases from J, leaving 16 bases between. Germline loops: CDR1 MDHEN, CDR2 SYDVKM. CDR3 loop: CASREERGTNTEAFF. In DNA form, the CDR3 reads TGTGCCAGCAGGGAGGAGCGGGGAACAAACACTGAAGCTTTCTTT.

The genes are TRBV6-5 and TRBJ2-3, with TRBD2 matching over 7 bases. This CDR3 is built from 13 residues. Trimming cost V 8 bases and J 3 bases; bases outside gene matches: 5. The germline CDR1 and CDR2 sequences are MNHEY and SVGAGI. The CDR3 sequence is CASGGGRTDTQYF. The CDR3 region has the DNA TGTGCCAGCGGGGGGGGGAGGACAGATACGCAGTATTTT.

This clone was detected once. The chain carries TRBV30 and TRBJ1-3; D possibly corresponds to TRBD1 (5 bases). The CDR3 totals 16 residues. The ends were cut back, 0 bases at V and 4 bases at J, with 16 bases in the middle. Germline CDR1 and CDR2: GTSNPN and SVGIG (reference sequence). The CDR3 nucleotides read TGTGCCTGGAGTGTACCTAGACCTGGGGCCGGAAACACCATATATTTT. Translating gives CAWSVPRPGAGNTIYF.

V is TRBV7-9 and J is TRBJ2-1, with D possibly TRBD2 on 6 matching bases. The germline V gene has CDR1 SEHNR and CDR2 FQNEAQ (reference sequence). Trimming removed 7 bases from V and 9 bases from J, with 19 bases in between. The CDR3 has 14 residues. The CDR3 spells CASTSTGDLGEQFF. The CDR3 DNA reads TGTGCCAGCACCTCAACGGGGGACCTTGGTGAGCAGTTCTTC.

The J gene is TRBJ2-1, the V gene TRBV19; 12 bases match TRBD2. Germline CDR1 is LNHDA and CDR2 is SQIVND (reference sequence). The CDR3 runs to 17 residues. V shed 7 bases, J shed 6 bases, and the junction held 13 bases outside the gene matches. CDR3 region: CASTRQGGLAGINEQFF. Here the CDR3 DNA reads TGTGCCAGTACCAGGCAGGGAGGACTAGCGGGAATCAATGAGCAGTTCTTC.

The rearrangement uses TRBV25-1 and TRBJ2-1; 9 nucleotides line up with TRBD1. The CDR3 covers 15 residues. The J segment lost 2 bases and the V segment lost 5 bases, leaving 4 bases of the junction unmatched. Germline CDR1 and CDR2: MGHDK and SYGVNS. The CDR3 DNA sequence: TGTGCCAGCAGTAAGGGGACAGGGCCCTACAATGAGCAGTTCTTC. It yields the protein CASSKGTGPYNEQFF.

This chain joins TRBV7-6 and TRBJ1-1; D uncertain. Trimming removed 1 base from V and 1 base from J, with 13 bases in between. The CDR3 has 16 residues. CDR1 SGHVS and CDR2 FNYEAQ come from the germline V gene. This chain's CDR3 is CASSLDWRLRNTEAFF. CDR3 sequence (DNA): TGTGCCAGCAGCTTAGATTGGCGGCTTCGGAACACTGAAGCTTTCTTT. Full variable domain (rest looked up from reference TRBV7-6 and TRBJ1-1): GAGVSQSPRYKVTKRGQDVALRCDPISGHVSLYWYRQALGQGPEFLTYFNYEAQQDKSGLPNDRFSAERPEGSISTLTIQRTEQRDSAMYRCASSLDWRLRNTEAFFGQGTRLTVV.

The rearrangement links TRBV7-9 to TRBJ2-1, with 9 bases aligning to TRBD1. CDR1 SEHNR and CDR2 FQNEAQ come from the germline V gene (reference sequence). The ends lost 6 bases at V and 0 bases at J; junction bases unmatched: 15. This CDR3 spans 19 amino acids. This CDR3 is CASSKVGQGGISSYNEQFF. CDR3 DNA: TGTGCCAGCAGTAAAGTGGGACAGGGAGGGATCAGCTCCTACAATGAGCAGTTCTTC.

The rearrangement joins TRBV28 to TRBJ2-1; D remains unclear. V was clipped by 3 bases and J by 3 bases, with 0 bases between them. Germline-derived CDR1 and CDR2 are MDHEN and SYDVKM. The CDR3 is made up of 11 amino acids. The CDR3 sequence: CASSFYNEQFF. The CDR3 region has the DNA TGTGCCAGCAGTTTCTACAATGAGCAGTTCTTC.